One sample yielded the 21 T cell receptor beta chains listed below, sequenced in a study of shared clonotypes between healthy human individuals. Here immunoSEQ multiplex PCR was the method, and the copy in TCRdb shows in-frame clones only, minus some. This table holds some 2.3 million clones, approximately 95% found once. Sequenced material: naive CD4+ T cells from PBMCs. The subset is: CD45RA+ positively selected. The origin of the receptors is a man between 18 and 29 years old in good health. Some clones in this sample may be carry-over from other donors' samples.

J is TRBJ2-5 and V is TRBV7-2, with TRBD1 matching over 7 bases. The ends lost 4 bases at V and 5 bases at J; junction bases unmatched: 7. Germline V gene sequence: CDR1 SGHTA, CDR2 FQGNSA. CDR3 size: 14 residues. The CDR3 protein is CASSSDRVSETQYF. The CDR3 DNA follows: TGTGCCAGCAGCTCAGACAGGGTTAGCGAGACCCAGTACTTC.

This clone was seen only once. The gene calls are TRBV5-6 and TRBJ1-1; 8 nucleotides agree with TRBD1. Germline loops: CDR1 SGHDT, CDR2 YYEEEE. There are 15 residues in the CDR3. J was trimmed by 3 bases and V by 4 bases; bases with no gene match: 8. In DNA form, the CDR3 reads TGTGCCAGCAGCCAACTGGACAGGGTGCACACTGAAGCTTTCTTT. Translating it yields CASSQLDRVHTEAFF.

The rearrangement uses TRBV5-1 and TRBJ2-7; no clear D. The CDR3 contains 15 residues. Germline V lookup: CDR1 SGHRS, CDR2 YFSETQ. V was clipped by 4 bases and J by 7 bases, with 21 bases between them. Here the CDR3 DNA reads TGCGCCAGCAGCCCCAACTTGGGGATGTTAATGGAGCAGTACTTC. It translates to CASSPNLGMLMEQYF.

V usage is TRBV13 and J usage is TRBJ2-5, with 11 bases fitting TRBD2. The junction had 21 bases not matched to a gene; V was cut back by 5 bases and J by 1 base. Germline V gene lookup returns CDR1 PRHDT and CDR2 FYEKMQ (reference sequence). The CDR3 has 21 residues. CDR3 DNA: TGTGCCAGCAGCCAAGGGACCCCACCTCGGTGGACTAGCGGGTTCCAAGAGACCCAGTACTTC. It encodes CASSQGTPPRWTSGFQETQYF. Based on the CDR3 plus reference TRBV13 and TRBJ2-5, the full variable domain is AAGVIQSPRHLIKEKRETATLKCYPIPRHDTVYWYQQGPGQDPQFLISFYEKMQSDKGSIPDRFSAQQFSDYHSELNMSSLELGDSALYFCASSQGTPPRWTSGFQETQYFGPGTRLLVL.

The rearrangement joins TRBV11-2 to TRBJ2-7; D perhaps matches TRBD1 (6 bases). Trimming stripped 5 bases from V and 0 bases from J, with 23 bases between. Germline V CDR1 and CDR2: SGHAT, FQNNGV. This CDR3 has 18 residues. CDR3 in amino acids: CASSPSSGQIVSSYEQYF. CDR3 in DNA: TGTGCCAGCAGCCCATCCTCCGGACAGATCGTAAGCTCCTACGAGCAGTACTTC.

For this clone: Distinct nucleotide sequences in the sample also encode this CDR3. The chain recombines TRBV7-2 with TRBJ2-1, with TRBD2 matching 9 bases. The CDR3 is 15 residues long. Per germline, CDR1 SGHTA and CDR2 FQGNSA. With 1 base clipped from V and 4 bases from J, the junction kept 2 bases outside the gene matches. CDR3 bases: TGTGCCAGCAGCTTAGGCCTAGCGGGATACAATGAGCAGTTCTTC. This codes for CASSLGLAGYNEQFF.

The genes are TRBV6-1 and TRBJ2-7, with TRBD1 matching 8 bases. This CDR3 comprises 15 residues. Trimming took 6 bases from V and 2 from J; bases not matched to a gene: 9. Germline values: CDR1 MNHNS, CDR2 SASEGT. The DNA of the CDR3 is TGTGCCAGCAGGGAGACGACAGGGGCCCCCTACGAGCAGTACTTC. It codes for CASRETTGAPYEQYF.

CDR3 protein: CASSGTSLQETQYF. The CDR3 DNA is TGTGCCAGCAGCGGGACTAGCCTCCAAGAGACCCAGTACTTC. This chain joins TRBV9 and TRBJ2-5; 8 bases are a match to TRBD2. The CDR3 runs 14 residues. Germline CDR1 reads SGDLS; CDR2 reads YYNGEE. Trimming removed 3 bases from V and 1 base from J; junction bases left unmatched: 2.

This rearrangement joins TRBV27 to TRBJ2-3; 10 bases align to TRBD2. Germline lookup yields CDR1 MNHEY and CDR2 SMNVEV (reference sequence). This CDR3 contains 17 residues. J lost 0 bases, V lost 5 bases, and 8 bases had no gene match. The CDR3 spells CASSILSGGTSTDTQYF. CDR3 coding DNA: TGTGCCAGCAGTATCCTTAGCGGGGGGACTAGCACAGATACGCAGTATTTT.

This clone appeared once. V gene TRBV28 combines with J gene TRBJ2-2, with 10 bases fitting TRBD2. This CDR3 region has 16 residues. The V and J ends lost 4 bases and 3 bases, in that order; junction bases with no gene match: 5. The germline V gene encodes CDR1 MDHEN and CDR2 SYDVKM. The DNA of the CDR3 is TGTGCCAGCAGTTACAGCGGGAGGGGGGACACCGGGGAGCTGTTTTTT. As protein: CASSYSGRGDTGELFF. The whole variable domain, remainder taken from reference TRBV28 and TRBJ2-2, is DVKVTQSSRYLVKRTGEKVFLECVQDMDHENMFWYRQDPGLGLRLIYFSYDVKMKEKGDIPEGYSVSREKKERFSLILESASTNQTSMYLCASSYSGRGDTGELFFGEGSRLTVL.

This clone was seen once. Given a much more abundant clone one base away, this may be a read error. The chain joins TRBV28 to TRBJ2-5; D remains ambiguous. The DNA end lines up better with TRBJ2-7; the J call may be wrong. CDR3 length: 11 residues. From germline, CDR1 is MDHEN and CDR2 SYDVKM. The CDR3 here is CASSLTHEQYF. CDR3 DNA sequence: TGTGCCAGCAGTTTAACCCACGAGCAGTACTTC.

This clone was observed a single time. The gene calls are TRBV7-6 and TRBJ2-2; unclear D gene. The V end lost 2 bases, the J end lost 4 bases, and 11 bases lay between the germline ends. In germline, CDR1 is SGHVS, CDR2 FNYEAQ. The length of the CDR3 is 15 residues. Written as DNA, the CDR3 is TGTGCCAGCAGCTTATACCCATTGGGCACCGGGGAGCTGTTTTTT. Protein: CASSLYPLGTGELFF.

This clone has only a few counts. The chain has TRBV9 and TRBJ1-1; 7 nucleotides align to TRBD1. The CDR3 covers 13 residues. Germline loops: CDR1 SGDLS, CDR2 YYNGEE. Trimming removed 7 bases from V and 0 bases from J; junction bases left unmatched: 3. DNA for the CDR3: TGTGCCAGCGGGGGACAGCTGAACACTGAAGCTTTCTTT. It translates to CASGGQLNTEAFF.

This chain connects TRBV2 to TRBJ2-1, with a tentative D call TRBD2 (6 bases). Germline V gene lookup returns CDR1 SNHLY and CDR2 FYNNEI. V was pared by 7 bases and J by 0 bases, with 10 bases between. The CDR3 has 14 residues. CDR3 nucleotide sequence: TGTGCCAGCATACGGGGGAGCTCCTACAATGAGCAGTTCTTC. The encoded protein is CASIRGSSYNEQFF.

The CDR3 reads CASSLFGGPLTGELFF. The CDR3 nucleotides read TGTGCCAGCAGCTTATTCGGAGGACCCCTAACCGGGGAGCTGTTTTTT. The rearrangement joins TRBV7-2 to TRBJ2-2; TRBD2 might be the D (5 bases). CDR1 is SGHTA, CDR2 FQGNSA, per germline. There are 16 residues in the CDR3. V was cut by 2 bases and J by 5 bases, with 15 bases left in between.

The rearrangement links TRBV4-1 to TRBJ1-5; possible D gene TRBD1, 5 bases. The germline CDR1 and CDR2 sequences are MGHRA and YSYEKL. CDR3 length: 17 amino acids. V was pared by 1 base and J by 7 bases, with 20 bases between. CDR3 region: CASSQATVGMGRQPQHF. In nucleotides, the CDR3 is TGCGCCAGCAGCCAAGCGACAGTGGGTATGGGGAGACAGCCCCAGCATTTT.

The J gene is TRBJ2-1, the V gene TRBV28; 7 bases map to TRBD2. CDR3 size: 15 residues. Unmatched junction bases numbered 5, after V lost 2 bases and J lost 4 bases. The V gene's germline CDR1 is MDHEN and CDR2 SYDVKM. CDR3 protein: CASSLAGVRYNEQFF. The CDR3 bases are TGTGCCAGCAGTTTAGCGGGAGTACGTTACAATGAGCAGTTCTTC.

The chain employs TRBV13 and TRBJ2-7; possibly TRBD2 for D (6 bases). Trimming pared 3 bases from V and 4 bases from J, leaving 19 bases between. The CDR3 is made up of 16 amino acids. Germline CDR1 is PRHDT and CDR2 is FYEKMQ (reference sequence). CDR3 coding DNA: TGTGCCAGCAGCTTGGCGAAAGAGGGACTGAGATACGAGCAGTACTTC. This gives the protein CASSLAKEGLRYEQYF.

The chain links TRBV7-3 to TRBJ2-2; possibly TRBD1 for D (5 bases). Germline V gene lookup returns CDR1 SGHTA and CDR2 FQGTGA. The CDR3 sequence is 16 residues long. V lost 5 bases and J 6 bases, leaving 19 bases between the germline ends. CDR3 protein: CASSPSLAGFAGELFF. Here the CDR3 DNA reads TGTGCCAGCAGCCCCTCTTTAGCAGGGTTTGCCGGGGAGCTGTTTTTT. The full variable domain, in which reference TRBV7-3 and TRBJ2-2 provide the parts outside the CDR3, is GAGVSQTPSNKVTEKGKYVELRCDPISGHTALYWYRQSLGQGPEFLIYFQGTGAADDSGLPNDRFFAVRPEGSVSTLKIQRTERGDSAVYLCASSPSLAGFAGELFFGEGSRLTVL.

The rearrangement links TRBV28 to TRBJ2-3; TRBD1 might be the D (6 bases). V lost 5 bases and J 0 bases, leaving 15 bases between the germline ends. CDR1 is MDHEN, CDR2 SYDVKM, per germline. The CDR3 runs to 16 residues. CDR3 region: CASSTWTESSTDTQYF. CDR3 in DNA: TGTGCCAGCAGTACCTGGACAGAGTCGAGCACAGATACGCAGTATTTT.

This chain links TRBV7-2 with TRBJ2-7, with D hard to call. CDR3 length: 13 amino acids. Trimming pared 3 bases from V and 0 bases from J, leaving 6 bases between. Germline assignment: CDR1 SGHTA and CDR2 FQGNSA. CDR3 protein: CASSFQSSYEQYF. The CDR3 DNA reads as TGTGCCAGCAGCTTCCAAAGCTCCTACGAGCAGTACTTC. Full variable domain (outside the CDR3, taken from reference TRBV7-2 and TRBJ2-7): GAGVSQSPSNKVTEKGKDVELRCDPISGHTALYWYRQSLGQGLEFLIYFQGNSAPDKSGLPSDRFSAERTGGSVSTLTIQRTQQEDSAVYLCASSFQSSYEQYFGPGTRLTVT.